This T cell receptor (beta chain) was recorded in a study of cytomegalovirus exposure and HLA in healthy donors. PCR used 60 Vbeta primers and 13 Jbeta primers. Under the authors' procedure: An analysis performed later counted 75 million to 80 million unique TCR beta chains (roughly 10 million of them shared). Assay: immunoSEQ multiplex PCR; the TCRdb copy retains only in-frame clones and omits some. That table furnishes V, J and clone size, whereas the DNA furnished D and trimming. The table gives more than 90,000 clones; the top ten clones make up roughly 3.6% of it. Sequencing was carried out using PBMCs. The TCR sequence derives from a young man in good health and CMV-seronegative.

In nucleotides, the CDR3 is TGTGCCAGCAGCTTACTCGGAGAGACCCAGTACTTC. This translates into CASSLLGETQYF. This rearrangement joins TRBV7-8 to TRBJ2-5; D not certain. This CDR3 has 12 amino acids. Germline CDR1 is SGHVS and CDR2 is FQNEAQ. Trimming left V 2 bases short and J 4 bases short, with 5 bases between.